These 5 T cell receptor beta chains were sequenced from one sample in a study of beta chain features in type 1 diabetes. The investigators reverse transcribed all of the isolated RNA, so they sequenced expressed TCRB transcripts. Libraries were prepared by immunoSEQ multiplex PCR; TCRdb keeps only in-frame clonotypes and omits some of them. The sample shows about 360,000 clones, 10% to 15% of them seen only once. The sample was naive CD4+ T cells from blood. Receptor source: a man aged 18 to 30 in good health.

CDR3 residues: CASSPGQGDQPQHF. CDR3 in DNA: TGCGCCAGCAGCCCGGGACAGGGTGATCAGCCCCAGCATTTT. The V call is TRBV5-1, the J call TRBJ1-5; 9 nucleotides line up with TRBD1. J lost 5 bases, V lost 4 bases, and 4 bases had no gene match. This CDR3 is built from 14 residues. Germline loops: CDR1 SGHRS, CDR2 YFSETQ.

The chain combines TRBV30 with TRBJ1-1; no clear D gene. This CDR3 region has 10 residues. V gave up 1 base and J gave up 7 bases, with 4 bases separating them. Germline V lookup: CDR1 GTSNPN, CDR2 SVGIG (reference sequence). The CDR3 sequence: CAWSDSEAFF. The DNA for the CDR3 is TGTGCCTGGAGTGACAGTGAAGCTTTCTTT.

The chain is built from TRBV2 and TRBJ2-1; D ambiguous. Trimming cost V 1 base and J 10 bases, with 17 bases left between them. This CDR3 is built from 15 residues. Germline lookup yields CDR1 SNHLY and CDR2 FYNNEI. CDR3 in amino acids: CASSEVGGPGGEQFF. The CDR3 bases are TGTGCCAGCAGTGAAGTTGGTGGGCCCGGTGGGGAGCAGTTCTTC.

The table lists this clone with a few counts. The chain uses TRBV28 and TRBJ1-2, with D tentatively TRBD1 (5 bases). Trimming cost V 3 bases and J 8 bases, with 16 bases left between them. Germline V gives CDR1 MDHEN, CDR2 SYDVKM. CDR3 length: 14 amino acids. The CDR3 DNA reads TGTGCCAGCAGTTTGGCGGCAGGGCCCTGGGGCTACACCTTC. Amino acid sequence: CASSLAAGPWGYTF.

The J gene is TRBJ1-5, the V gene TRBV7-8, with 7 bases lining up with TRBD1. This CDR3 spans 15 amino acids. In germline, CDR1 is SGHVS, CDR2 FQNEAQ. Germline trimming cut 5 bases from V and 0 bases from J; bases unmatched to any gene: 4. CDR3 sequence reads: CASSEQGISNQPQHF. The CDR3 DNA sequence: TGTGCCAGCAGCGAACAGGGGATTAGCAATCAGCCCCAGCATTTT.